The text below deals with one T cell receptor (beta chain). Its antigen is not known. Profiled with immunoSEQ multiplex PCR; TCRdb holds only in-frame clones, not every one. Among 80,000 to 95,000 clones listed, about nine tenths were seen once. The record originates from a study of T cell responses to AZD1222 COVID-19 vaccine. Study-wide results and limits: Donors were mostly white British, more females; clonal diversity possibly underestimated. With two AZD1222 doses given, Spike-specific TCR breadth and depth both rose. At baseline, seropositivity was found in only a handful of AZD1222 recipients.

CDR1 and CDR2 (germline): SGHNT, YENEEA. Germline trimming cut 2 bases from V and 7 bases from J; bases unmatched to any gene: 6. The CDR3 covers 15 residues. The specimen comprised peripheral blood, sampled on day 0 of MenACWY control vaccination. The V and J genes are TRBV11-3 and TRBJ2-2; TRBD1 matches 8 bases. The sequence derives from an adult in good health. The CDR3 DNA reads TGTGCCAGCAGCTTATCAACAGGGGGAATCGGGGAGCTGTTTTTT. As protein: CASSLSTGGIGELFF.